Included here is one TCR beta chain sequence, with context. No antigen is known for it. These data originate in a study of T cells after posttransplantation cyclophosphamide. Study results and limitations: Donor CD8+ memory clones often dominated recipient blood repertoires at later times. TRB clonality was highly associated with recipient CMV seropositivity and reactivation. Skin or GI-infiltrating T cells shared few TRB sequences with blood.

Cells defined as naive were viable CD3+CD4+ or CD3+CD8+ and CCR7+CD45RA+CD45RO-CD95-CD27+CD28+. On the day of bone marrow donation, the related graft donor provided peripheral blood. CDR1 MNHEY and CDR2 SMNVEV come from the germline V gene (reference sequence). This CDR3 is 13 amino acids long. With 1 base removed from V and 8 bases from J, the gap between germline ends came to 9 bases. Using immunoSEQ multiplex PCR, the repertoire was profiled, and TCRdb retains in-frame clones only, with some absent. The sample has about 16,000 clones, roughly 94% seen once; the top ten hold roughly 0.28%. The V gene is TRBV27, the J gene TRBJ2-1; D is unclear. Input material: naive CD4+ T cells sorted from blood. The receptor was isolated from a woman aged 45-65 years in good health and a related stem cell transplant donor. The CDR3 loop reads CASSLLQRDEQFF. Written as DNA, the CDR3 is TGTGCCAGCAGTTTATTGCAGCGCGATGAGCAGTTCTTC.